The present entry profiles one T cell receptor (beta chain) with its context. What it recognizes is unknown. The data were taken from a study of a mutant IDH1 vaccine in newly diagnosed glioma. Study-wide context: Vaccination was launched 4-6 weeks after radiotherapy alone, or with temozolomide cycles. Earlier therapy was either radiotherapy, temozolomide, or both, and most got both. Study-wide points: Apparently unrelated to pseudoprogression were changes in the top peripheral T cell clonotypes.

The time point is: week 11, during vaccination. The study gave 300 ug of mutant IDH1 20-mer peptide per vaccine dose, with topical imiquimod. Measured with immunoSEQ multiplex PCR; TCRdb has only the in-frame clones, and not every one. The sample shows about 40,000 clones, around 83% of them seen only once. Germline CDR1 and CDR2: SGDLS and YYNGEE. Deletions cut 3 bases from V and 4 bases from J, with 14 bases between. The CDR3 has 15 residues. The TCR sequence derives from a man aged 40-49 years with glioma. The chain recombines TRBV9 with TRBJ2-1; D remains unclear. The starting material was PBMCs, obtained from a glioma patient whose treatment included an IDH1 peptide vaccine. The CDR3 coding sequence is TGTGCCAGCAGCGACGAGCGTGGTTTATACAATGAGCAGTTCTTC. This gives the protein CASSDERGLYNEQFF.